This TCR beta chain was sequenced for a study of blood T cells in healthy people across ages. Healthy individuals of Caucasian origin from Russia, aged about 6 to 95, served as donors. Per sample, no less than 6 micrograms of total RNA were extracted. Alongside a J-beta primer mix, a sample-barcoded 5' primer served in a second PCR lasting about 6 to 11 cycles. TCRdb processed the 5' RACE reads anew with MiXCR; each CDR3 protein has one entry. The data show around 320,000 distinct CDR3 sequences, roughly 29% seen once. This clonotype occurred many times. J was trimmed by 7 bases and V by 4 bases; bases with no gene match: 12. Germline values: CDR1 DFQATT, CDR2 SNEGSKA (reference sequence). The length of the CDR3 is 15 residues.

Sequencing was done on a sample of blood. This sequence joins TRBV20-1 and TRBJ2-1, with 8 bases lining up with TRBD1. This sequence originates from a woman aged 70-85 years in good health. The CDR3 loop is CSANPLRGLQNEQFF. The CDR3, as DNA: TGCAGTGCTAATCCCCTCAGGGGGCTTCAAAATGAGCAGTTCTTC.